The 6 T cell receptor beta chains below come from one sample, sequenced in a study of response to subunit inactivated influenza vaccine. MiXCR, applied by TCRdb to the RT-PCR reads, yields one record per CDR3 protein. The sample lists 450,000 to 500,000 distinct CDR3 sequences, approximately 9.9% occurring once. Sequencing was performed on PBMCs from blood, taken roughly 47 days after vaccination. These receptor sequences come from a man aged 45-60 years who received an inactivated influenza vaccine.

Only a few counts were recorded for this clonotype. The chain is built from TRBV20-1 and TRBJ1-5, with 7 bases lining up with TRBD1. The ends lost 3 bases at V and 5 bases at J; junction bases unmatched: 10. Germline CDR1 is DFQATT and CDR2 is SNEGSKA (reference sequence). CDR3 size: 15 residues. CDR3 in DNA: TGCAGTGCTAGCAGACAGGGAGCGACCGATCAGCCCCAGCATTTT. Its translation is CSASRQGATDQPQHF.

The CDR3 spells CASSHGTSVRETQYF. DNA for the CDR3: TGTGCCAGCAGCCATGGGACTAGCGTTCGGGAGACCCAGTACTTC. The chain couples TRBV3-1 to TRBJ2-5; 10 bases are a match to TRBD2. Trimming took 3 bases from V and 5 from J; bases not matched to a gene: 6. The CDR3 length is 15 residues. CDR1 LGHDT and CDR2 YNNKEL come from the germline V gene (reference sequence).

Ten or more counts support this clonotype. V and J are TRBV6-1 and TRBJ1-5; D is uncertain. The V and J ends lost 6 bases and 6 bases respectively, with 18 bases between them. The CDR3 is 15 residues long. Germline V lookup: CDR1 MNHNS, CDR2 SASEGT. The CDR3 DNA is TGTGCCAGCAGGCCCCAGGCTAGGGCCATTCAGCCCCAGCATTTT. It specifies CASRPQARAIQPQHF.

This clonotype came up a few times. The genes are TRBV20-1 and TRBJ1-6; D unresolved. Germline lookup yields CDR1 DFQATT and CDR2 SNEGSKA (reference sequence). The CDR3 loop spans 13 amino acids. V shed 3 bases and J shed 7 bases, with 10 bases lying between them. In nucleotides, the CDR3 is TGCAGTGCTAGGGATTGGATGAATTCACCCCTCCACTTT. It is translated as CSARDWMNSPLHF.

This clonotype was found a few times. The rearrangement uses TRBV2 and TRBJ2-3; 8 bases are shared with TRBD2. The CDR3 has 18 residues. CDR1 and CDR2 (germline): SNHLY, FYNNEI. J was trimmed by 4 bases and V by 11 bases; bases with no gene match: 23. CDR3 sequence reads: CALCLVSPLAGWADTQYF. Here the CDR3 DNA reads TGTGCCCTCTGTTTGGTGTCCCCCTTAGCGGGATGGGCAGATACGCAGTATTTT.

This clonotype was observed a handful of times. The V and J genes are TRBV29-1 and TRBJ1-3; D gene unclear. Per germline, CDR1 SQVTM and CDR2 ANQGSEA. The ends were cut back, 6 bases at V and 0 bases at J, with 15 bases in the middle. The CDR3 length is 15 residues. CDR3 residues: CSVAGRSSSGNTIYF. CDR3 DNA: TGCAGCGTCGCCGGACGGAGTAGCTCTGGAAACACCATATATTTT.